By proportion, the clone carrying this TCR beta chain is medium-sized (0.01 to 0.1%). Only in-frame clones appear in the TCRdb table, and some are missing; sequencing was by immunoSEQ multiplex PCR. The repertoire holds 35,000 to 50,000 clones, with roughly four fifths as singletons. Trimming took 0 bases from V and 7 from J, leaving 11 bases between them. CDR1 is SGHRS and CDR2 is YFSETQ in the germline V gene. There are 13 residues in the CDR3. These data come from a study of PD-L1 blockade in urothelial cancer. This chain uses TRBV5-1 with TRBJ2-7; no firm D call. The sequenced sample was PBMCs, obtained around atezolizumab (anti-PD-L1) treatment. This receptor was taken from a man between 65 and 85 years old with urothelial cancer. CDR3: CASSLDFSLEQYF. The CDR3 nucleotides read TGCGCCAGCAGCTTGGACTTCTCGCTTGAGCAGTACTTC.